This passage covers 8 T cell receptor beta chains from one sample sequenced in a study of spatial heterogeneity in lung cancer. Study-level findings and limits: The study found that expanded intratumoral alpha and beta TCR counts tracked tumor mutation counts.

Time point described: sample taken at primary tumor resection. These receptors lack a known antigen. TCRdb re-analysed the 5' RACE reads in MiXCR, keeping a single row per CDR3 protein. Of 15,000 to 20,000 distinct CDR3 sequences in the sample, 5% to 7% are singletons; the top ten hold approximately 10%. This sample comprised lung tumor tissue, obtained at surgery. These TCRs come from a female donor with early-stage non-small cell lung cancer.

Within the sample, this clonotype is medium-sized. The chain combines TRBV19 with TRBJ2-3; D may match TRBD1 or TRBD2 (5 bases each). V lost 8 bases and J lost 6, with 6 bases in between. The germline gives CDR1 LNHDA, CDR2 SQIVND (reference sequence). The CDR3 spans 10 residues. DNA for the CDR3: TGTGCCAGTGAGGGGGATACGCAGTATTTT. Its protein is CASEGDTQYF. The entire variable domain, with the rest obtained from reference TRBV19 and TRBJ2-3, is as follows: DGGITQSPKYLFRKEGQNVTLSCEQNLNHDAMYWYRQDPGQGLRLIYYSQIVNDFQKGDIAEGYSVSREKKESFPLTVTSAQKNPTAFYLCASEGDTQYFGPGTRLTVL.

This clonotype was detected many times. This rearrangement joins TRBV27 to TRBJ2-5; D remains ambiguous. CDR1 and CDR2 from the germline V gene are MNHEY and SMNVEV (reference sequence). CDR3 length: 13 amino acids. Between the trimmed V and J ends, which lost 5 bases and 0 bases, there was a span of 7 bases. The CDR3 reads CASSPPYQETQYF. The CDR3 DNA is TGTGCCAGCAGTCCACCGTACCAAGAGACCCAGTACTTC.

This sequence joins TRBV5-1 and TRBJ2-1, with D unclear. Trimming shortened V by 1 base and J by 7 bases, and 6 bases separated the two germline ends. CDR1 and CDR2 (germline): SGHRS, YFSETQ. The CDR3 spans 12 residues. CDR3 coding DNA: TGCGCCAGCAGCTTGAACCAGAATGAGCAGTTCTTC. This gives the protein CASSLNQNEQFF. The full variable domain, with the rest looked up from reference TRBV5-1 and TRBJ2-1, is KAGVTQTPRYLIKTRGQQVTLSCSPISGHRSVSWYQQTPGQGLQFLFEYFSETQRNKGNFPGRFSGRQFSNSRSEMNVSTLELGDSALYLCASSLNQNEQFFGPGTRLTVL.

In its sample, this clonotype was seen many times. The chain couples TRBV28 to TRBJ2-7; TRBD1 might be the D (5 bases). This CDR3 contains 13 residues. V was cut by 5 bases and J by 4 bases, with 12 bases left in between. CDR1 MDHEN and CDR2 SYDVKM come from the germline V gene. The CDR3 DNA reads TGTGCCAGCAGTCTAGGGGCCATGTACGAGCAGTACTTC. It translates to CASSLGAMYEQYF.

This clonotype occurred many times. This sequence joins TRBV6-5 and TRBJ2-7; tentative D call: TRBD2 (6 bases). Germline V gives CDR1 MNHEY, CDR2 SVGAGI. The CDR3 spans 13 residues. V was pared by 10 bases and J by 0 bases, with 13 bases between. The DNA for the CDR3 is TGTGCCACCCAAGGCGGGACCTCCTACGAGCAGTACTTC. This encodes CATQGGTSYEQYF.

Ten or more counts support this clonotype. V and J are TRBV28 and TRBJ1-5; unclear D gene. Germline loops: CDR1 MDHEN, CDR2 SYDVKM. The CDR3 covers 13 residues. V was clipped by 8 bases and J by 0 bases, with 8 bases between them. CDR3 residues: CASGSDSNQPQHF. The CDR3 DNA is TGTGCCAGCGGATCAGATAGCAATCAGCCCCAGCATTTT. Using reference TRBV28 and TRBJ1-5 for the parts outside the CDR3, the full variable domain is DVKVTQSSRYLVKRTGEKVFLECVQDMDHENMFWYRQDPGLGLRLIYFSYDVKMKEKGDIPEGYSVSREKKERFSLILESASTNQTSMYLCASGSDSNQPQHFGDGTRLSIL.

This clonotype was counted a few times. The V gene is TRBV18, the J gene TRBJ2-7; D gene uncertain. The CDR3 loop spans 13 amino acids. V shed 2 bases and J shed 2 bases, with 7 bases lying between them. The germline V gene has CDR1 KGHSH and CDR2 LQKENI. The CDR3: CASSPFPPYEQYF. DNA for the CDR3: TGTGCCAGCTCACCATTCCCTCCCTACGAGCAGTACTTC.

This clonotype occurred a few times. The chain combines TRBV6-5 with TRBJ2-2, with D perhaps TRBD2 (5 bases). CDR1 and CDR2 from the germline V gene are MNHEY and SVGAGI. With 10 bases removed from V and 3 bases from J, the gap between germline ends came to 12 bases. CDR3 length: 13 residues. As DNA, the CDR3 is TGTGCCACGGGGTGGGCAGACACCGGGGAGCTGTTTTTT. It specifies CATGWADTGELFF.